The 18 T cell receptor beta chains reported below all come from one sample, sequenced in a study of T cell responses to AZD1222 COVID-19 vaccine. Method: immunoSEQ multiplex PCR; TCRdb's copy keeps in-frame clones and lacks some. The sample yields roughly 56,000 clones, approximately 85% seen once. This material consisted of peripheral blood, taken on day 0 of AZD1222 vaccination. The source is an adult in good health.

The chain has TRBV7-2 and TRBJ1-5; perhaps TRBD1 as D (5 bases). Looked up from germline, CDR1 is SGHTA and CDR2 is FQGNSA. The CDR3 totals 15 residues. The V and J ends lost 1 base and 1 base respectively, with 8 bases between them. The CDR3 here is CASSLGGISNQPQHF. CDR3 bases: TGTGCCAGCAGCTTAGGGGGCATAAGCAATCAGCCCCAGCATTTT.

This clone was observed a handful of times. The chain couples TRBV4-1 to TRBJ2-2, with a tentative D call TRBD1 (6 bases). Germline-derived CDR1 and CDR2 are MGHRA and YSYEKL. Trimming pared 1 base from V and 6 bases from J, leaving 18 bases between. The CDR3 has 17 amino acids. CDR3 region: CASSQAQGSSFAGELFF. CDR3 nucleotides: TGCGCCAGCAGCCAAGCTCAGGGGTCGTCTTTTGCCGGGGAGCTGTTTTTT.

This clone was seen more than once but under ten times. This chain links TRBV6-1 with TRBJ2-2; D is undetermined. The CDR3 loop spans 14 amino acids. Germline V lookup: CDR1 MNHNS, CDR2 SASEGT. Trimming stripped 1 base from V and 4 bases from J, with 7 bases between. Here the CDR3 reads CASSEGGRTGELFF. CDR3 nucleotides: TGTGCCAGCAGTGAAGGTGGTCGCACCGGGGAGCTGTTTTTT.

J is TRBJ2-5 and V is TRBV6-4; TRBD2 aligns across 10 bases. Germline-derived CDR1 and CDR2 are MRHNA and SNTAGT. The ends lost 3 bases at V and 7 bases at J; junction bases unmatched: 5. The CDR3 is 14 residues long. The CDR3 sequence: CASSELAGSGTQYF. In DNA, the CDR3 is TGTGCCAGCAGTGAACTAGCGGGGAGCGGGACCCAGTACTTC.

The CDR3 loop reads CASTDRRTAGYTF. CDR3 sequence (DNA): TGCGCCAGCACCGACAGGCGGACAGCTGGCTACACCTTC. The V gene is TRBV10-2, the J gene TRBJ1-2; maybe TRBD1 (6 bases). The CDR3 is 13 residues long. The germline gives CDR1 WSHSY, CDR2 SAAADI. The V gene lost 7 bases and the J gene lost 7 bases, with 16 bases spanning the gap.

J is TRBJ1-1 and V is TRBV7-2, with D maybe TRBD1 (6 bases). CDR1 and CDR2 from the germline V gene are SGHTA and FQGNSA. This CDR3 comprises 11 residues. V gave up 4 bases and J gave up 11 bases, with 11 bases separating them. CDR3 in amino acids: CASSYTGIAFF. The DNA of the CDR3 is TGTGCCAGCAGCTATACAGGGATTGCTTTCTTT. The full variable domain, rest sourced from reference TRBV7-2 and TRBJ1-1, is GAGVSQSPSNKVTEKGKDVELRCDPISGHTALYWYRQSLGQGLEFLIYFQGNSAPDKSGLPSDRFSAERTGGSVSTLTIQRTQQEDSAVYLCASSYTGIAFFGQGTRLTVV.

The rearrangement links TRBV28 to TRBJ1-1; tentative D call: TRBD1 (5 bases). Germline V CDR1 and CDR2: MDHEN, SYDVKM. V lost 8 bases to trimming and J lost 1 base, with 14 bases between them. The CDR3 has 14 residues. This CDR3 is CASRMQGSNTEAFF. The CDR3 DNA follows: TGTGCCAGCCGAATGCAGGGATCGAACACTGAAGCTTTCTTT. Filled out from reference TRBV28 and TRBJ1-1, the complete variable domain reads DVKVTQSSRYLVKRTGEKVFLECVQDMDHENMFWYRQDPGLGLRLIYFSYDVKMKEKGDIPEGYSVSREKKERFSLILESASTNQTSMYLCASRMQGSNTEAFFGQGTRLTVV.

This chain connects TRBV19 to TRBJ1-5, with D unresolved. This CDR3 is 17 amino acids long. Germline-derived CDR1 and CDR2 are LNHDA and SQIVND (reference sequence). V lost 9 bases and J lost 2, with 23 bases in between. The CDR3 region is CASSPRWVQSRNQPQHF. The CDR3 nucleotides read TGTGCCAGCAGCCCCAGGTGGGTACAGTCCCGCAATCAGCCCCAGCATTTT. Using reference TRBV19 and TRBJ1-5 for the parts outside the CDR3, the full variable domain is DGGITQSPKYLFRKEGQNVTLSCEQNLNHDAMYWYRQDPGQGLRLIYYSQIVNDFQKGDIAEGYSVSREKKESFPLTVTSAQKNPTAFYLCASSPRWVQSRNQPQHFGDGTRLSIL.

The genes are TRBV28 and TRBJ1-5; no reliable D call. The CDR3 sequence is 13 residues long. Germline assignment: CDR1 MDHEN and CDR2 SYDVKM. V lost 5 bases, J lost 3 bases, and 8 bases lay in between. CDR3 amino acids: CASSPLVNQPQHF. The CDR3 DNA is TGTGCCAGCAGTCCGTTGGTCAATCAGCCCCAGCATTTT.

The V gene is TRBV5-1, the J gene TRBJ1-2; no clear D gene. The V end was cut by 0 bases, the J end by 0 bases, with 9 bases between. This CDR3 has 15 amino acids. Germline values: CDR1 SGHRS, CDR2 YFSETQ. The CDR3 bases are TGCGCCAGCAGCTTGGATGGGGATCCTAACTATGGCTACACCTTC. This sequence encodes CASSLDGDPNYGYTF. Full variable domain (remainder filled in from reference TRBV5-1 and TRBJ1-2): KAGVTQTPRYLIKTRGQQVTLSCSPISGHRSVSWYQQTPGQGLQFLFEYFSETQRNKGNFPGRFSGRQFSNSRSEMNVSTLELGDSALYLCASSLDGDPNYGYTFGSGTRLTVV.

CDR3 bases: TGTGCCAGCAGTGACGGTCCAGGGGGCACTAATGAAAAACTGTTTTTT. The encoded protein is CASSDGPGGTNEKLFF. The chain has TRBV6-4 and TRBJ1-4; TRBD1 aligns across 8 bases. CDR3 length: 16 residues. Per the germline V gene, CDR1 is MRHNA and CDR2 is SNTAGT. The V gene end was trimmed by 2 bases and the J gene end by 2 bases; junction bases not matched to a gene: 4.

The J gene is TRBJ1-3, the V gene TRBV10-3; D is unresolved. From germline, CDR1 is ENHRY and CDR2 SYGVKD. The CDR3 is 16 amino acids. The V and J ends lost 8 bases and 0 bases respectively, with 17 bases between them. CDR3: CAIFLGRRDSGNTIYF. The CDR3 nucleotides are TGTGCCATCTTTCTAGGCAGGAGGGACTCTGGAAACACCATATATTTT.

CDR3 amino acids: CASSEALPGSSYNSPLHF. CDR3 DNA: TGTGCCAGCAGTGAAGCGCTTCCGGGGAGCTCCTATAATTCACCCCTCCACTTT. The V and J genes are TRBV6-1 and TRBJ1-6; D is unclear. V gave up 0 bases and J gave up 0 bases, with 12 bases separating them. The CDR3 consists of 18 residues. Germline-derived CDR1 and CDR2 are MNHNS and SASEGT.

V gene TRBV27 combines with J gene TRBJ2-2; D remains ambiguous. V shed 5 bases and J shed 4 bases, with 5 bases lying between them. This CDR3 contains 12 residues. Per the germline V gene, CDR1 is MNHEY and CDR2 is SMNVEV (reference sequence). CDR3 coding DNA: TGTGCCAGCAGTCCCGCCACCGGGGAGCTGTTTTTT. It specifies CASSPATGELFF.

This clone appeared once. The V gene is TRBV3-1 (or the pseudogene TRBV3-2), the J gene TRBJ2-1; the match to TRBD2 covers 8 bases. The junction had 7 bases not matched to a gene; V was cut back by 2 bases and J by 7 bases. Germline values: CDR1 LGHDT, CDR2 YNNKEL (reference sequence). The CDR3 covers 15 residues. The CDR3 sequence is CASSQRGGLSNEQFF. CDR3 bases: TGTGCCAGCAGCCAACGCGGGGGGCTCTCAAATGAGCAGTTCTTC.

The chain is built from TRBV6-5 and TRBJ2-3; D perhaps matches TRBD2 (6 bases). V shed 2 bases and J shed 1 base, with 13 bases lying between them. The CDR3 consists of 16 residues. The germline CDR1 and CDR2 sequences are MNHEY and SVGAGI. In nucleotides, the CDR3 is TGTGCCAGCAGTTACAGGATCTTAGCGGGCACAGATACGCAGTATTTT. This codes for CASSYRILAGTDTQYF.

The V and J genes are TRBV5-6 and TRBJ1-1, with TRBD1 as a possible D gene (6 bases). The CDR3 loop spans 15 amino acids. Trimming cost V 4 bases and J 0 bases, with 13 bases left between them. The V gene's germline CDR1 is SGHDT and CDR2 YYEEEE. The CDR3 sequence is CASSTNTGLNTEAFF. The CDR3 nucleotides read TGTGCCAGCAGCACGAATACAGGGTTGAACACTGAAGCTTTCTTT. Based on the CDR3 plus reference TRBV5-6 and TRBJ1-1, the full variable domain is DAGVTQSPTHLIKTRGQQVTLRCSPKSGHDTVSWYQQALGQGPQFIFQYYEEEERQRGNFPDRFSGHQFPNYSSELNVNALLLGDSALYLCASSTNTGLNTEAFFGQGTRLTVV.

The V gene is TRBV5-4, the J gene TRBJ2-3; a possible D gene is TRBD1 (6 bases). Germline values: CDR1 SGHNT, CDR2 YYREEE (reference sequence). V lost 0 bases to trimming and J lost 4 bases, with 6 bases between them. This CDR3 has 13 residues. The CDR3 region is CASSLEGADTQYF. The CDR3 region has the DNA TGTGCCAGCAGCTTGGAGGGGGCAGATACGCAGTATTTT.